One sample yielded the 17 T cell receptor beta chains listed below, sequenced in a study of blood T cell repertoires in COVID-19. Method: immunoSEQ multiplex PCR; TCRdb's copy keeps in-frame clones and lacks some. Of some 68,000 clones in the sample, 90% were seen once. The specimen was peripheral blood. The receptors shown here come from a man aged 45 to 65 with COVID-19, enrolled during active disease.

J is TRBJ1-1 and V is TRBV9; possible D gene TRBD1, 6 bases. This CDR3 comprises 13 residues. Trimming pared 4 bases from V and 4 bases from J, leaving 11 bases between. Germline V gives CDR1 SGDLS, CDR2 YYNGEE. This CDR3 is CASSHNRVTEAFF. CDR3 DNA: TGTGCCAGCAGCCATAACAGGGTCACTGAAGCTTTCTTT.

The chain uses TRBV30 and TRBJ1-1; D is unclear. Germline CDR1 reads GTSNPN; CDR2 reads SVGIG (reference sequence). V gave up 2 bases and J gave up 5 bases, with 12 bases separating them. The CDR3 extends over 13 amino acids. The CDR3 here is CAWSLRGATEAFF. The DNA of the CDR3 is TGTGCCTGGAGTCTACGGGGTGCGACTGAAGCTTTCTTT.

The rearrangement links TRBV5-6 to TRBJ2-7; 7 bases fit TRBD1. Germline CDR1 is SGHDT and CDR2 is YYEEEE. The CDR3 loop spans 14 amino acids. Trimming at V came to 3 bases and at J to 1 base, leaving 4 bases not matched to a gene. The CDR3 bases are TGTGCCAGCAGCTCGATGACAGGGTCCTACGAGCAGTACTTC. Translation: CASSSMTGSYEQYF. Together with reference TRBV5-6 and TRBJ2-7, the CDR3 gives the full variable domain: DAGVTQSPTHLIKTRGQQVTLRCSPKSGHDTVSWYQQALGQGPQFIFQYYEEEERQRGNFPDRFSGHQFPNYSSELNVNALLLGDSALYLCASSSMTGSYEQYFGPGTRLTVT.

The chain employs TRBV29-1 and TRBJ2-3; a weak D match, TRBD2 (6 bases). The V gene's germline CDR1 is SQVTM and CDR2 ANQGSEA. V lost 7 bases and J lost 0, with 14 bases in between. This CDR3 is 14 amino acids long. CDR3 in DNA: TGCAGCGCCGGAGGGTATTCTAGCACAGATACGCAGTATTTT. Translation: CSAGGYSSTDTQYF.

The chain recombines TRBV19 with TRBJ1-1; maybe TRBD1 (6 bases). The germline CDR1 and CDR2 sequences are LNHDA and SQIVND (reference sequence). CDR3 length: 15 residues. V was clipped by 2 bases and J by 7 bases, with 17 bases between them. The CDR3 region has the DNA TGTGCCAGTAGTATATCCACTGGACAGTCAGGTGAAGCTTTCTTT. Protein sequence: CASSISTGQSGEAFF.

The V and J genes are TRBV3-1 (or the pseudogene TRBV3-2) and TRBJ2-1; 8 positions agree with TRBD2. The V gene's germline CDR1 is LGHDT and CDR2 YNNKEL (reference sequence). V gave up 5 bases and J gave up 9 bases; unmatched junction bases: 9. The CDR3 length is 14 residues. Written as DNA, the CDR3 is TGTGCCAGCAGCTTGCGGGAGGAATGGGGTGAGCAGTTCTTC. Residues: CASSLREEWGEQFF.

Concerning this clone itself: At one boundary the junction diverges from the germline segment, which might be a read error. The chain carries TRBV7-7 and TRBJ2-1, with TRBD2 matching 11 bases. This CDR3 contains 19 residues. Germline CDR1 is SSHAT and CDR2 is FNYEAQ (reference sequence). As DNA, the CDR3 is TGTGCTAGCAGCTTGCAGGCCCAACTAGCGGGAGAACCCTACAATGAGCAGTTCTTC. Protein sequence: CASSLQAQLAGEPYNEQFF.

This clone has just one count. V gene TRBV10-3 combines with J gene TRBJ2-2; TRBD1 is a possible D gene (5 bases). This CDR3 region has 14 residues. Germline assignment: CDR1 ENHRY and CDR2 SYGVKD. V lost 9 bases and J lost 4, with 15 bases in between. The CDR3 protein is CAMSGQGGTGELFF. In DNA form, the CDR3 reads TGTGCCATGTCGGGCCAGGGTGGCACCGGGGAGCTGTTTTTT.

The DNA for the CDR3 is TGTGCCAGAAGCTTACCAGGGTCGGGACAGTACACCGGGGAGCTGTTTTTT. Translated: CARSLPGSGQYTGELFF. The chain couples TRBV7-5 to TRBJ2-2; the tabulated D call, TRBD1, remains unverified against the DNA. TRBV7-5 is a listed pseudogene. This CDR3 spans 17 amino acids.

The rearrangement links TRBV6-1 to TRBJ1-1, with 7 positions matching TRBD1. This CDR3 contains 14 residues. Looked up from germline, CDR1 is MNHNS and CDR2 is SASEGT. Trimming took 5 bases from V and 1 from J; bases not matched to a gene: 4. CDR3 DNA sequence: TGTGCCAGCAGTTCGGACAGGAAGAACACTGAAGCTTTCTTT. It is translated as CASSSDRKNTEAFF.

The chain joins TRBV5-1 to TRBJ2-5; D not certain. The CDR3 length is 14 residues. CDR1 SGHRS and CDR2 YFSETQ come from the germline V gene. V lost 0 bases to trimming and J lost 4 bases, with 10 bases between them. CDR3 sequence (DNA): TGCGCCAGCAGCTTGGCCGGTCAGCGAGAGACCCAGTACTTC. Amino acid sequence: CASSLAGQRETQYF.

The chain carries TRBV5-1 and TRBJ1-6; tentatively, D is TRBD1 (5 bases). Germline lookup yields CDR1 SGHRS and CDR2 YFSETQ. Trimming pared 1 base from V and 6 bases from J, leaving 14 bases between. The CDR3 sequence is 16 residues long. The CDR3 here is CASSLRTGFFNSPLHF. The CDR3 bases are TGCGCCAGCAGCTTGAGAACAGGCTTTTTTAATTCACCCCTCCACTTT. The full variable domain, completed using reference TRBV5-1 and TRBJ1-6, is KAGVTQTPRYLIKTRGQQVTLSCSPISGHRSVSWYQQTPGQGLQFLFEYFSETQRNKGNFPGRFSGRQFSNSRSEMNVSTLELGDSALYLCASSLRTGFFNSPLHFGNGTRLTVT.

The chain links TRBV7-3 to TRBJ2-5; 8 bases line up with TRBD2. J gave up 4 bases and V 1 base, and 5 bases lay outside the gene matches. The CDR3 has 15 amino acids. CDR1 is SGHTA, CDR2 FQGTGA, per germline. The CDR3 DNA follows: TGTGCCAGCAGCTTAAGGGCGGGAGGAGGAGAGACCCAGTACTTC. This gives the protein CASSLRAGGGETQYF.

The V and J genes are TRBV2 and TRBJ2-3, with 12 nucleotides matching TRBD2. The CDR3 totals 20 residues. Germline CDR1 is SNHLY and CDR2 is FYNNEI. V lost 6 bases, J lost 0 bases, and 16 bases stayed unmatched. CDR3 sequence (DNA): TGTGCCAGCAGACTAGCGGGAGGCCCAACACAACGACCTAGCACAGATACGCAGTATTTT. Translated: CASRLAGGPTQRPSTDTQYF.

The CDR3 bases are TGCGCCAGCAGCTTGGTACTAGCGGGAGATAAGGACTACGAGCAGTACTTC. Protein sequence: CASSLVLAGDKDYEQYF. V gene TRBV5-1 combines with J gene TRBJ2-7, with 11 positions matching TRBD2. Germline trimming cut 0 bases from V and 3 bases from J; bases unmatched to any gene: 8. The CDR3 length is 17 residues. Germline assignment: CDR1 SGHRS and CDR2 YFSETQ.

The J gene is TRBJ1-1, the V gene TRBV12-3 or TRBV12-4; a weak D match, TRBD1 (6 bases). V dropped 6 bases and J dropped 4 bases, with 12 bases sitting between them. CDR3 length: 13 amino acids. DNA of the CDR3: TGTGCCAGCAGACCTAGACAGGCCACTGAAGCTTTCTTT. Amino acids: CASRPRQATEAFF.

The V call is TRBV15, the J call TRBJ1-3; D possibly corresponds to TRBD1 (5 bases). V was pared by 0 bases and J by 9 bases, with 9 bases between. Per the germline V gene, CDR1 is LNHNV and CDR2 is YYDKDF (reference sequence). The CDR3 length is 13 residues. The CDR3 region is CATSRDVGGTIYF. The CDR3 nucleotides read TGTGCCACCAGCAGAGATGTGGGGGGCACCATATATTTT.